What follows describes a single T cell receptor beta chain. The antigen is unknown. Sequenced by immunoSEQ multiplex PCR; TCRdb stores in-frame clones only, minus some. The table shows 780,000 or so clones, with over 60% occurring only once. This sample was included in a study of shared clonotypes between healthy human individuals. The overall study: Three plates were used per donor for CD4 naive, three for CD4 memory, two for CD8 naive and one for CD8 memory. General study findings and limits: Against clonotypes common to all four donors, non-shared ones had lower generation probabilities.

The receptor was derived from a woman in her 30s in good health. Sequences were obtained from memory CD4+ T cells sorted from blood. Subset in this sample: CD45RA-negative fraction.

This chain's CDR3 is CASSIGRDINYGYTF. In DNA form, the CDR3 reads TGTGCCAGTAGTATCGGCCGCGACATTAACTATGGCTACACCTTC. V gene TRBV19 combines with J gene TRBJ1-2; no clear D gene. The CDR3 is 15 residues long. Deletions cut 3 bases from V and 1 base from J, with 12 bases between. Germline V gives CDR1 LNHDA, CDR2 SQIVND (reference sequence). Based on the CDR3 plus reference TRBV19 and TRBJ1-2, the full variable domain is DGGITQSPKYLFRKEGQNVTLSCEQNLNHDAMYWYRQDPGQGLRLIYYSQIVNDFQKGDIAEGYSVSREKKESFPLTVTSAQKNPTAFYLCASSIGRDINYGYTFGSGTRLTVV.